This record covers a single T cell receptor (beta chain). This CDR3 comprises 13 residues. Trimming pared 0 bases from V and 5 bases from J, leaving 10 bases between. CDR1 and CDR2 (germline): GTSNPN, SVGIG (reference sequence). The data stem from a study of tissue T cells after allogeneic stem cell transplantation. Method: immunoSEQ multiplex PCR; TCRdb's copy keeps in-frame clones and lacks some. The sample has approximately 2,200 clones, about three quarters seen once. V usage is TRBV30 and J usage is TRBJ1-1; D gene uncertain. This sample comprised ileal tissue, obtained at autopsy. This receptor was obtained from a male patient aged 35-75 years with steroid-refractory graft-versus-host disease after an allogeneic stem cell transplant. Some T cells may originate from the graft donor. The CDR3 region has the DNA TGTGCCTGGAGTGTATCCCCCGGGACTGAAGCTTTCTTT. Translated, it gives CAWSVSPGTEAFF.